Ten or more counts support the clone carrying this TCR beta chain. Its cognate antigen is unknown. Trimming left V 7 bases short and J 1 base short, with 13 bases between. This CDR3 comprises 14 residues. Germline assignment: CDR1 SNHLY and CDR2 FYNNEI. The data stem from a study of T cells in Graves' hyperthyroidism and ophthalmopathy. The study's findings and limits: Ophthalmopathy was predicted by the model a median of about 6.5 months ahead of onset. The majority of expanded thyroid clonotypes above 0.001 also appeared in blood.

Amplification yielded TCR beta CDR3 regions, with RNA transcripts as the source. HTBI primers drove first-round RT-PCR of the TCR CDR3. TCRdb re-derived calls from the multiplex PCR reads in MiXCR, one entry per CDR3 protein. The table shows about 290,000 distinct CDR3 sequences, with around 13% occurring only once. The receptor was derived from a woman aged 40 to 55 with Graves' hyperthyroidism. The rearrangement links TRBV2 to TRBJ1-1, with TRBD1 as a possible D gene (6 bases). Input material: blood. The CDR3 spells CASTKDSSNTEAFF. In nucleotides, the CDR3 is TGTGCCAGCACCAAGGACAGCTCGAACACTGAAGCTTTCTTT.